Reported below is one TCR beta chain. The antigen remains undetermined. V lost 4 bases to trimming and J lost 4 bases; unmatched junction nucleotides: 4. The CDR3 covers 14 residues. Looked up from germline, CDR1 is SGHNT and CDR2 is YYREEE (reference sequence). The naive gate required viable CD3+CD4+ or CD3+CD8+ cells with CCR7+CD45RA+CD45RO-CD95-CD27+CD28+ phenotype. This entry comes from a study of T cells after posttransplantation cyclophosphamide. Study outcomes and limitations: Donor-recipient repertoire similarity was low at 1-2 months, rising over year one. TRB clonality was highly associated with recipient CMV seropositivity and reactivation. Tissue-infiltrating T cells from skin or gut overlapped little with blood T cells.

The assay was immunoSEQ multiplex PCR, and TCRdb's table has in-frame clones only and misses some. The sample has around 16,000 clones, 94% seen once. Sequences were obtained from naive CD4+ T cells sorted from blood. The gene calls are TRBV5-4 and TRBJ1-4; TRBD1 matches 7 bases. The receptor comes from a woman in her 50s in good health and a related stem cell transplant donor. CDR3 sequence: CASSPGQVNEKLFF. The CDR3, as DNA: TGTGCCAGCAGCCCCGGACAGGTTAATGAAAAACTGTTTTTT.